Below, 30 T cell receptor beta chains from the same sample are listed, as sequenced in a study of CXCR3-negative and CXCR3-positive naive CD8 T cells. General study findings and limits: Researchers report that CXCR3-positive naive cells carry more hydrophobic TRB CDR3s than CXCR3-negative naive cells.

Their target antigens are unknown. TRB cDNA was prepared as libraries by UMI-labeled 5' RACE. TCRdb re-analyzed the 5' RACE reads; it lists each CDR3 protein once, without DNA. Its table lists 4,500 to 5,000 distinct CDR3 sequences. The sample taken for sequencing was naive CXCR3+ CD8+ T cells from blood. As for subset: CD45RO-CCR7+CD27+CD95- naive CD8+ T cells expressing CXCR3 (TNR3+). The receptors derive from a human donor in good health. Some clones in this sample may be carry-over from other donors' samples.

This clonotype registers medium-sized by frequency. The CDR3: CASSQASGVLAGGQYF. V usage is TRBV4-1 and J usage is TRBJ2-3; TCRdb proposes TRBD2, but this gene call is untestable without DNA. Germline V lookup: CDR1 MGHRA, CDR2 YSYEKL. The CDR3 totals 16 residues.

This clonotype is medium-sized (0.01 to 0.1%) by frequency. The CDR3 spells CASSLSKRELNTEAFF. The chain uses TRBV7-2 and TRBJ1-1. The germline V gene encodes CDR1 SGHTA and CDR2 FQGNSA. The CDR3 contains 16 residues.

The J gene is TRBJ2-5, the V gene TRBV3-1; the D call of TRBD1 rests on TCRdb alone, since no DNA is present to check it. Germline V gene sequence: CDR1 LGHDT, CDR2 YNNKEL (reference sequence). This CDR3 comprises 18 residues. CDR3 amino acids: CASSQDLSGAGAQETQYF.

The chain couples TRBV12-3 or TRBV12-4 to TRBJ2-7; TCRdb's D call of TRBD2 is untestable without DNA. The CDR3 has 17 amino acids. CDR3 in amino acids: CASRKSTWTSGSYEQYF.

This chain joins TRBV29-1 and TRBJ2-7; the D call from TCRdb, TRBD1, cannot be confirmed without DNA. Germline CDR1 is SQVTM and CDR2 is ANQGSEA. The length of the CDR3 is 15 residues. CDR3 amino acids: CSVEVWTGPSHEQYF.

The chain has TRBV23-1 and TRBJ2-2; without DNA, the TCRdb call of TRBD1 cannot be checked. Being an ORF, TRBV23-1 has a function that is uncertain. This CDR3 is built from 17 residues. CDR3 sequence: CASSHSQWTGGTGELFF.

The V gene is TRBV7-9, the J gene TRBJ2-1; without DNA, the TCRdb call of TRBD1 cannot be checked. The CDR3 spans 16 residues. The germline CDR1 and CDR2 sequences are SEHNR and FQNEAQ (reference sequence). The CDR3 region is CASSLAPGANYNEQFF. Using reference TRBV7-9 and TRBJ2-1 for the parts outside the CDR3, the full variable domain is DTGVSQNPRHKITKRGQNVTFRCDPISEHNRLYWYRQTLGQGPEFLTYFQNEAQLEKSRLLSDRFSAERPKGSFSTLEIQRTEQGDSAMYLCASSLAPGANYNEQFFGPGTRLTVL.

CDR3 in amino acids: CASSLGRGRTEAFF. The rearrangement uses TRBV11-2 and TRBJ1-1; TCRdb reports TRBD1, a call that lacks DNA to check it against. The germline CDR1 and CDR2 sequences are SGHAT and FQNNGV. This CDR3 has 14 residues.

The rearrangement uses TRBV6-1 and TRBJ1-5. From germline, CDR1 is MNHNS and CDR2 SASEGT. This CDR3 is 12 amino acids long. CDR3 sequence: CASSQGSQPQHF.

The chain employs TRBV29-1 and TRBJ1-1. The CDR3 sequence is 14 residues long. Per germline, CDR1 SQVTM and CDR2 ANQGSEA. The CDR3 region is CSVWDPDRVAEAFF.

This clonotype is labeled medium-sized based on frequency. V gene TRBV29-1 combines with J gene TRBJ2-3; the D call of TRBD1 rests on TCRdb alone, since no DNA is present to check it. Germline lookup yields CDR1 SQVTM and CDR2 ANQGSEA. The CDR3 spans 16 residues. CDR3 in amino acids: CSVEDYRDRTTDTQYF.

This clonotype is called medium-sized based on its frequency. The chain uses TRBV29-1 and TRBJ2-1; TCRdb's D call of TRBD2 is untestable without DNA. Germline CDR1 reads SQVTM; CDR2 reads ANQGSEA. The CDR3 contains 15 residues. The CDR3 sequence is CSVEPLAGGPNEQFF.

This clonotype registers medium-sized by frequency. This chain connects TRBV7-8 to TRBJ2-1; without DNA, the TCRdb call of TRBD2 cannot be checked. CDR3 length equals 15 residues. Looked up from germline, CDR1 is SGHVS and CDR2 is FQNEAQ. The CDR3 is CASSLEGRYHNEQFF.

Judged by frequency, this clonotype is medium-sized (0.01 to 0.1%). The chain links TRBV20-1 to TRBJ1-6. The CDR3 contains 15 residues. CDR1 and CDR2 (germline): DFQATT, SNEGSKA (reference sequence). This CDR3 reads CSARDETYYNSPLHF.

V is TRBV15 and J is TRBJ2-1; the D call from TCRdb, TRBD2, cannot be confirmed without DNA. Germline V gives CDR1 LNHNV, CDR2 YYDKDF (reference sequence). CDR3 length equals 14 residues. The CDR3 protein is CATHPTGEGDEQFF.

This clonotype is identified as medium-sized from frequency. The genes are TRBV9 and TRBJ2-1; TCRdb calls TRBD2, which cannot be checked without DNA. Germline V gives CDR1 SGDLS, CDR2 YYNGEE. The CDR3 runs to 16 residues. The CDR3 here is CASSPSGSSANNEQFF.

V gene TRBV18 combines with J gene TRBJ2-2. The CDR3 sequence is 13 residues long. Germline CDR1 and CDR2: KGHSH and LQKENI. This CDR3 is CASSPPDPGELFF.

The CDR3 protein is CASSQGMGITEAFF. J is TRBJ1-1 and V is TRBV3-1. Germline CDR1 is LGHDT and CDR2 is YNNKEL (reference sequence). CDR3 length: 14 residues.

V is TRBV5-1 and J is TRBJ1-1; the TCRdb call, TRBD1, lacks DNA for checking. CDR3 size: 18 residues. Germline lookup yields CDR1 SGHRS and CDR2 YFSETQ. CDR3 sequence: CASSSSQVIQGPNTEAFF.

V gene TRBV6-1 combines with J gene TRBJ2-7. The CDR3 is made up of 13 amino acids. Germline V lookup: CDR1 MNHNS, CDR2 SASEGT. CDR3 sequence reads: CASSESGPYEQYF.

This clonotype is labeled medium-sized (0.01 to 0.1%) based on frequency. The rearrangement links TRBV4-1 to TRBJ2-1; TCRdb indicates TRBD1, and absent DNA this call remains unverified. Germline V CDR1 and CDR2: MGHRA, YSYEKL. This CDR3 is 13 amino acids long. The CDR3 region is CASSHWDNNEQFF.

The rearrangement links TRBV7-6 to TRBJ2-3; the TRBD2 assignment by TCRdb is unverifiable without DNA. The CDR3 spans 15 residues. Germline values: CDR1 SGHVS, CDR2 FNYEAQ. CDR3 in amino acids: CASSQRDQYTDTQYF.

V usage is TRBV13 and J usage is TRBJ2-7; the D gene TCRdb calls, TRBD1, cannot be checked with no DNA. Germline loops: CDR1 PRHDT, CDR2 FYEKMQ (reference sequence). The CDR3 has 16 amino acids. The CDR3 spells CASSPIRDSDSYEQYF.

This clonotype is medium-sized by frequency. The chain employs TRBV3-1 and TRBJ1-5. Looked up from germline, CDR1 is LGHDT and CDR2 is YNNKEL (reference sequence). This CDR3 has 15 residues. This CDR3 is CASSQDGDSNQPQHF.

Frequency places this clonotype as large. V gene TRBV6-5 combines with J gene TRBJ2-1; TCRdb's assignment of TRBD1 cannot be checked, as there is no DNA. Germline assignment: CDR1 MNHEY and CDR2 SVGAGI. The CDR3 totals 16 residues. CDR3 region: CASSYRGPNSYNEQFF.

The chain couples TRBV14 to TRBJ1-2. The CDR3 loop spans 13 amino acids. Germline V gives CDR1 SGHDN, CDR2 FVKESK. This CDR3 reads CASSHDSFYGYTF.

The rearrangement links TRBV3-1 to TRBJ1-1; TCRdb names TRBD1, which stays unverified in the absence of DNA. The CDR3 has 16 residues. Germline V gene lookup returns CDR1 LGHDT and CDR2 YNNKEL (reference sequence). The CDR3 protein is CASSQDRTGVNTEAFF. Full variable domain (missing parts from reference TRBV3-1 and TRBJ1-1): DTAVSQTPKYLVTQMGNDKSIKCEQNLGHDTMYWYKQDSKKFLKIMFSYNNKELIINETVPNRFSPKSPDKAHLNLHINSLELGDSAVYFCASSQDRTGVNTEAFFGQGTRLTVV.

Its frequency marks this clonotype as medium-sized. V usage is TRBV29-1 and J usage is TRBJ2-1. Germline-derived CDR1 and CDR2 are SQVTM and ANQGSEA. The CDR3 extends over 14 amino acids. The CDR3 spells CSVEASATYNEQFF.

In terms of frequency, this clonotype is medium-sized. The gene calls are TRBV29-1 and TRBJ2-3; TCRdb's assignment of TRBD1 cannot be checked, as there is no DNA. From germline, CDR1 is SQVTM and CDR2 ANQGSEA. This CDR3 has 17 residues. Here the CDR3 reads CSVAGTETGTSTDTQYF.

This chain links TRBV11-2 with TRBJ2-7; TCRdb lists TRBD1, though no DNA is available to test this call. This CDR3 is built from 14 residues. Germline V gene sequence: CDR1 SGHAT, CDR2 FQNNGV. CDR3 sequence: CASRYGQGHDEQYF.